Below, one TCR beta chain is given with its context. Measured with immunoSEQ multiplex PCR; TCRdb has only the in-frame clones, and not every one. The repertoire holds approximately 160,000 clones, with 93% as singletons. There are 16 residues in the CDR3. V lost 0 bases and J 4 bases, leaving 13 bases between the germline ends. The germline CDR1 and CDR2 sequences are SGHTA and FQGTGA. The entry originates in a study of control samples from healthy donors and cancer patients. This TCR came from a woman aged 55-70 years in good health. The chain has TRBV7-3 and TRBJ2-1; possible D gene TRBD2, 6 bases. Sequencing used blood. CDR3 DNA sequence: TGTGCCAGCAGCTTAACGATCCGGGGAGGATACAATGAGCAGTTCTTC. It yields the protein CASSLTIRGGYNEQFF.